This T cell receptor beta chain emerged from a study of glioma-infiltrating T cells after dendritic cell vaccination. Overall study: Patients received autologous tumor lysate-pulsed dendritic cell vaccination between 2003 and 2012. Findings and limits, study-wide: Higher pretreatment TIL content predicted longer progression-free time and survival. Complete blood and tumor specimen sets were limited to few patients.

Documented time point: after dendritic cell vaccination, including at tumor progression/relapse. Selection required adequate fresh-frozen tumor tissue plus more than two years' survival data. This CDR3 is 15 amino acids long. Per the germline V gene, CDR1 is SGHNT and CDR2 is YENEEA. Worth noting for this clone: Antigen: not known. At one boundary the junction diverges from the germline segment, which might be a read error.

The method was immunoSEQ multiplex PCR; TCRdb's version includes in-frame clones alone and lacks a portion of them. Found here are tens of thousands of clones, more than 70% of them singletons; the top ten hold about 8.3%. The specimen was blood, collected after dendritic cell vaccination. The receptor was derived from a human donor with glioblastoma. This chain joins TRBV11-3 and TRBJ2-5, with TRBD2 identical over 8 bases. The CDR3 loop reads CASSLTGGRQETQYF. The CDR3 DNA reads TGTGCCAGCAGCTTAACGGGGGGGCGTCAAGAAACCCAGTACTTC. Together with reference TRBV11-3 and TRBJ2-5, the CDR3 gives the full variable domain: EAGVVQSPRYKIIEKKQPVAFWCNPISGHNTLYWYLQNLGQGPELLIRYENEEAVDDSQLPKDRFSAERLKGVDSTLKIQPAELGDSAVYLCASSLTGGRQETQYFGPGTRLLVL.